Following are 13 T cell receptor beta chains from one sample sequenced in a study of blood T cell repertoires in COVID-19. Sequencing used immunoSEQ multiplex PCR; TCRdb keeps in-frame clones, though not all of them. Altogether some 150,000 clones are present, roughly 87% being singletons, with the ten largest covering 3.9%. The sample was peripheral blood. The receptors were gathered from a woman aged 60-75 years who had recovered from COVID-19.

As concerns this clone: One end of the junction does not line up with germline, which may come from a read error. The chain has TRBV7-9 and TRBJ2-5; the D gene is possibly TRBD2 (5 bases). The CDR3 totals 14 residues. Germline CDR1 is SEHNR and CDR2 is FQNEAQ (reference sequence). In nucleotides, the CDR3 is TGTGCCAGCAGCCTAGCCCTCCCGGGAGAGACCCAGTACTTC. Amino acids: CASSLALPGETQYF.

The CDR3 region has the DNA TGTGCCAGCAGCCTAGACAGACCTGAAGCTTTCTTT. Encoded protein: CASSLDRPEAFF. The chain uses TRBV7-9 and TRBJ1-1, with a tentative D call TRBD1 (5 bases). Germline V CDR1 and CDR2: SEHNR, FQNEAQ (reference sequence). This CDR3 contains 12 residues. Trimming shortened V by 5 bases and J by 6 bases, and 10 bases separated the two germline ends.

This clone showed up just a few times. The chain links TRBV15 to TRBJ2-5, with TRBD1 as a possible D gene (5 bases). V lost 3 bases, J lost 7 bases, and 12 bases lay in between. CDR3 length equals 13 residues. Germline values: CDR1 LNHNV, CDR2 YYDKDF (reference sequence). For the CDR3, the DNA is TGTGCCACCAGCAGTTCGGACACGGGGACCCAGTACTTC. Encoded protein: CATSSSDTGTQYF.

This chain uses TRBV5-1 with TRBJ1-1; the match to TRBD1 covers 7 bases. The J segment lost 4 bases and the V segment lost 4 bases, leaving 10 bases of the junction unmatched. Germline loops: CDR1 SGHRS, CDR2 YFSETQ. This CDR3 contains 15 residues. CDR3 sequence (DNA): TGCGCCAGCAGCCCCGAGACAGGGATATCCACTGAAGCTTTCTTT. As protein: CASSPETGISTEAFF.

The gene calls are TRBV7-9 and TRBJ2-3; the match to TRBD1 covers 9 bases. The germline CDR1 and CDR2 sequences are SEHNR and FQNEAQ (reference sequence). J gave up 2 bases and V 4 bases, and 10 bases lay outside the gene matches. The CDR3 has 17 amino acids. CDR3 residues: CASSSSPGTGYTDTQYF. The DNA of the CDR3 is TGTGCCAGCAGCTCGAGTCCCGGGACAGGGTACACAGATACGCAGTATTTT.

The rearrangement joins TRBV4-3 to TRBJ2-1; 7 bases map to TRBD1. Unmatched junction bases numbered 9, after V lost 2 bases and J lost 5 bases. The CDR3 spans 16 residues. Germline CDR1 reads LGHNA; CDR2 reads YSLEER. The CDR3 here is CASSQRSGGSDNEQFF. CDR3 bases: TGCGCCAGCAGCCAACGCTCAGGGGGTAGTGACAATGAGCAGTTCTTC.

The V call is TRBV5-1, the J call TRBJ1-2; D is possibly TRBD1 (6 bases). The V gene's germline CDR1 is SGHRS and CDR2 YFSETQ. The ends were cut back, 4 bases at V and 0 bases at J, with 16 bases in the middle. The CDR3 is 16 amino acids. CDR3 DNA sequence: TGCGCCAGCAGCCCGGGACACCCAGCCTCTAACTATGGCTACACCTTC. Its protein is CASSPGHPASNYGYTF.

V is TRBV29-1 and J is TRBJ1-1, with D perhaps TRBD1 (6 bases). Germline loops: CDR1 SQVTM, CDR2 ANQGSEA. The CDR3 is made up of 13 amino acids. The ends were cut back, 6 bases at V and 0 bases at J, with 11 bases in the middle. The chain's CDR3 is CSVYRDVNTEAFF. The CDR3 DNA sequence: TGCAGCGTCTACAGGGACGTGAACACTGAAGCTTTCTTT.

J is TRBJ2-3 and V is TRBV6-1; tentative D call: TRBD2 (6 bases). Germline V CDR1 and CDR2: MNHNS, SASEGT. Trimming stripped 6 bases from V and 5 bases from J, with 18 bases between. The CDR3 is 15 residues long. The CDR3 DNA reads as TGTGCCAGCAGCCACCTCACGCACGGGGGAGATACGCAGTATTTT. Translation: CASSHLTHGGDTQYF.

The chain employs TRBV5-4 and TRBJ2-5; TRBD1 might be the D (5 bases). CDR1 is SGHNT and CDR2 is YYREEE in the germline V gene (reference sequence). Trimming took 4 bases from V and 5 from J, leaving 15 bases between them. This CDR3 spans 14 amino acids. CDR3: CASSLGPSGETQYF. The CDR3 coding sequence is TGTGCCAGCAGCCTAGGACCGTCAGGGGAGACCCAGTACTTC.

In this sample, this clone turned up a few times. This chain links TRBV5-8 with TRBJ2-5; 10 bases match TRBD1. V trimming: 4 bases; J trimming: 1 base; junction bases outside the gene matches: 4. Germline V gene lookup returns CDR1 SGHTS and CDR2 YDEGEE. The length of the CDR3 is 15 residues. The CDR3 protein is CASSPRTGGQETQYF. In nucleotides, the CDR3 is TGTGCCAGCAGCCCCCGGACAGGGGGCCAAGAGACCCAGTACTTC.

DNA for the CDR3: TGTGCCAGCACCGAGGCCGGGACAACGAGCTCCTACGAGCAGTACTTC. This sequence encodes CASTEAGTTSSYEQYF. This chain joins TRBV28 and TRBJ2-7; D possibly corresponds to TRBD1 (6 bases). Per the germline V gene, CDR1 is MDHEN and CDR2 is SYDVKM. Trimming removed 7 bases at V and 0 bases at J, with 19 bases between. CDR3 size: 16 residues.

The chain links TRBV19 to TRBJ1-1; 7 bases map to TRBD1. This CDR3 has 13 residues. J gave up 2 bases and V 9 bases, and 6 bases lay outside the gene matches. Germline CDR1 LNHDA, CDR2 SQIVND (reference sequence). CDR3 amino acids: CASLGQDNTEAFF. The CDR3 region has the DNA TGTGCCAGCCTCGGACAGGACAACACTGAAGCTTTCTTT.